This T cell receptor beta chain was profiled in a study of T cell repertoires in cytomegalovirus infection. Overall study: The authors relied on CMV epitopes, both recently identified HLA-C-restricted and well-studied HLA-B-restricted. It can be stated that public TCR beta signatures indicated CMV infection as well as a matching HLA type. Study-wide findings and caveats: The response measured ex vivo was dominated by TCR beta clonotypes (HLA-C-restricted and CMV-specific). Carriers of CMV and the relevant HLA type were discriminated by public TCR beta frequency.

The CDR3 sequence is 16 residues long. The V and J ends lost 0 bases and 10 bases respectively, with 16 bases between them. Germline V CDR1 and CDR2: MNHEY, SMNVEV (reference sequence). With regard to this clonotype: Its antigen remains unidentified.

TCRdb fed the reads into MiXCR, producing one record per CDR3 protein. This sample has some 900,000 distinct CDR3 sequences, with roughly 33% found just once. This TCR derives from a human donor in good health (CMV status not recorded). Some clones in this sample may be carry-over from other donors' samples. This chain connects TRBV27 to TRBJ1-6; no clear D. Sequencing used cultured CD8+ T cells from PBMCs, obtained from culture after CMV antigen stimulation. The DNA of the CDR3 is TGTGCCAGCAGTTTATCGAGGAGACCGGCAGGCTCACCCCTCCACTTT. This codes for CASSLSRRPAGSPLHF.